This entry lists 6 T cell receptor beta chains sequenced from one sample in a study of shared clonotypes between healthy human individuals (dated by TCRdb to about 2020). Library creation used the immunoSEQ multiplex PCR assay. TCRdb holds this immuneACCESS table with in-frame rearrangements only. Some clones are missing; in checked studies, unresolved V genes explain under half, and the rest has no known cause. The sample contains 2.5 million or so clones, just over 90% of them found a single time. 0.13% to 0.15% of the sample belongs to the ten largest clones. Sequencing was performed on naive CD4+ T cells sorted from blood. The cell subset or site label here, explained by the study, means: CD45RA+ positively selected. The origin of the receptors is a man aged 18-30 years in good health.

The count of this clone is one. This chain uses TRBV5-6 with TRBJ1-1, with TRBD1 matching over 9 bases. V lost 4 bases and J lost 4; bases outside the gene matches: 5. The CDR3 has 14 amino acids. CDR1 is SGHDT and CDR2 is YYEEEE in the germline V gene. CDR3 loop: CASSAGDRATEAFF. CDR3 bases: TGTGCCAGCAGCGCGGGGGACAGGGCCACTGAAGCTTTCTTT.

The chain has TRBV7-9 and TRBJ2-2; 9 nucleotides line up with TRBD1. This CDR3 region has 16 residues. Trimming cost V 5 bases and J 6 bases; bases outside gene matches: 10. Germline V gene lookup returns CDR1 SEHNR and CDR2 FQNEAQ (reference sequence). The CDR3 protein is CASSPFWDRVSGELFF. Here the CDR3 DNA reads TGTGCCAGCAGCCCCTTTTGGGACAGGGTCTCCGGGGAGCTGTTTTTT.

The genes are TRBV5-1 and TRBJ2-3, with 8 bases fitting TRBD1. The CDR3 covers 15 residues. The V gene's germline CDR1 is SGHRS and CDR2 YFSETQ. The V and J ends lost 4 bases and 4 bases, in that order; junction bases with no gene match: 8. CDR3 DNA sequence: TGCGCCAGCAGCCCAGGGGGCATAGACGCAGATACGCAGTATTTT. Its translation is CASSPGGIDADTQYF. Complete variable domain (other parts from reference TRBV5-1 and TRBJ2-3): KAGVTQTPRYLIKTRGQQVTLSCSPISGHRSVSWYQQTPGQGLQFLFEYFSETQRNKGNFPGRFSGRQFSNSRSEMNVSTLELGDSALYLCASSPGGIDADTQYFGPGTRLTVL.

V usage is TRBV5-8 and J usage is TRBJ2-7; TRBD2 matches 12 bases. Germline values: CDR1 SGHTS, CDR2 YDEGEE. V was pared by 1 base and J by 6 bases, with 5 bases of the junction left unmatched. The CDR3 length is 15 residues. CDR3 amino acids: CASSLTSGRYGEQYF. Here the CDR3 DNA reads TGTGCCAGCAGCTTGACTAGCGGGAGGTACGGCGAGCAGTACTTC.

Of note for this clone: Other DNA sequences in the same sample also yield this CDR3. The J gene is TRBJ2-7, the V gene TRBV19, with D perhaps TRBD2 (6 bases). The CDR3 has 13 residues. CDR1 is LNHDA, CDR2 SQIVND, per germline (reference sequence). V gave up 3 bases and J gave up 0 bases, with 6 bases separating them. As DNA, the CDR3 is TGTGCCAGTAGTATCGGGGGCTCCTACGAGCAGTACTTC. This encodes CASSIGGSYEQYF.

This chain links TRBV6-5 with TRBJ2-7; 8 nucleotides align to TRBD1. Per germline, CDR1 MNHEY and CDR2 SVGAGI. This CDR3 contains 15 residues. Trimming cost V 2 bases and J 0 bases; bases outside gene matches: 3. CDR3 amino acids: CASSYGQGNSYEQYF. CDR3 DNA: TGTGCCAGCAGTTACGGACAGGGCAACTCCTACGAGCAGTACTTC.